Here is one T cell receptor beta chain with its context. Its target is unknown. Germline V gene data show CDR1 as MNHEY and CDR2 as SVGAGI. This CDR3 has 15 amino acids. The V and J ends lost 2 bases and 1 base respectively, with 11 bases between them. This sample is drawn from a study of brain T cells in children with intractable seizures. Assay: immunoSEQ multiplex PCR; the TCRdb copy retains only in-frame clones and omits some. The data show approximately 330,000 clones, 93% seen once. General observations from the study: Viral specificity was inferred only from CDR3 similarity; HCMV serostatus was unknown.

Time point given: blood from clinic visit 5 months post-surgery; TSC patient then seizure free. The origin of this receptor is a boy younger than two with tuberous sclerosis and intractable seizures. V usage is TRBV6-5 and J usage is TRBJ1-2; D possibly corresponds to TRBD1 (5 bases). The material sequenced was peripheral blood, taken 4 to 5 months after surgery. CDR3 nucleotides: TGTGCCAGCAGTTACCGGGGGGATCTTAACTATGGCTACACCTTC. It encodes CASSYRGDLNYGYTF.